These T cell receptor beta chains were read from a single sample in a study of low-dose radiotherapy and immunotherapy resistance in tumors. Using its own MiXCR run on the reads, TCRdb lists one record per CDR3 protein. The repertoire holds tens of thousands of distinct CDR3 sequences, with 20% to 25% as singletons. Here the sequenced sample was PBMCs, taken after low-dose radiotherapy plus immunotherapy. The receptors here all came from a female donor with ovarian cancer. CDR3s include the opening cysteine and the closing phenylalanine or tryptophan. D genes are given only for firm matches. Rows may omit the clone size; those that give it use once, few, many or a size class.

abundance: NA
j_gene: TRBJ2-1
d_gene: NA
v_gene: TRBV6-1
CDR3aa: CASSIRTRWAEQFF
CDR3nt: TGTGCCAGCAGTATACGCACCAGGTGGGCTGAGCAGTTCTTC

abundance: many
j_gene: TRBJ2-2
d_gene: TRBD2
v_gene: TRBV6-1
CDR3aa: CASSPLAGEPGELFF
CDR3nt: TGTGCCAGCAGTCCTTTGGCGGGAGAGCCCGGGGAGCTGTTTTTT

abundance: many
j_gene: TRBJ2-5
d_gene: NA
v_gene: TRBV20-1
CDR3aa: CSATSRETQYF
CDR3nt: TGCAGTGCCACCTCGCGAGAGACCCAGTACTTC

abundance: many
j_gene: TRBJ2-5
d_gene: NA
v_gene: TRBV20-1
CDR3aa: CSATTAQETQYF
CDR3nt: TGCAGTGCCACGACGGCACAAGAGACCCAGTACTTC

abundance: few
j_gene: TRBJ2-5
d_gene: NA
v_gene: TRBV6-2/TRBV6-3
CDR3aa: CASSPRATWGVGETQYF
CDR3nt: TGTGCCAGCAGTCCCCGGGCGACCTGGGGGGTGGGAGAGACCCAGTACTTC

abundance: many
j_gene: TRBJ2-1
d_gene: NA
v_gene: TRBV11-2
CDR3aa: CASSFSASSHNEQFF
CDR3nt: TGTGCCAGCAGCTTCAGCGCCTCCAGTCACAATGAGCAGTTCTTC

abundance: many
j_gene: TRBJ2-5
d_gene: NA
v_gene: TRBV27
CDR3aa: CASSLRDPQETQYF
CDR3nt: TGTGCCAGCAGTTTACGGGATCCACAAGAGACCCAGTACTTC

abundance: many
j_gene: TRBJ2-3
d_gene: TRBD1
v_gene: TRBV12-3/TRBV12-4
CDR3aa: CASRETGGAGDTQYF
CDR3nt: TGTGCCAGCAGAGAAACAGGGGGCGCAGGAGATACGCAGTATTTT

abundance: many
j_gene: TRBJ1-1
d_gene: NA
v_gene: TRBV29-1
CDR3aa: CSDQGLSGARILMNTEAFF
CDR3nt: TGCAGCGACCAGGGTTTATCGGGCGCACGAATCCTAATGAACACTGAAGCTTTCTTT

abundance: many
j_gene: TRBJ1-5
d_gene: NA
v_gene: TRBV27
CDR3aa: CASSLTGRNQPQHF
CDR3nt: TGTGCCAGCAGTTTAACGGGACGGAATCAGCCCCAGCATTTT

abundance: few
j_gene: TRBJ1-1
d_gene: TRBD1
v_gene: TRBV19
CDR3aa: CASRDPTGYGTEAFF
CDR3nt: TGTGCCAGTAGGGACCCGACAGGGTACGGCACTGAAGCTTTCTTT

abundance: many
j_gene: TRBJ1-1
d_gene: NA
v_gene: TRBV7-9
CDR3aa: CASSLDDWIEAFF
CDR3nt: TGTGCCAGCAGCTTAGATGACTGGATTGAAGCTTTCTTT

abundance: many
j_gene: TRBJ1-1
d_gene: NA
v_gene: TRBV5-6
CDR3aa: CASTKGTEAFF
CDR3nt: TGTGCCAGCACCAAGGGCACTGAAGCTTTCTTT

abundance: many
j_gene: TRBJ2-2
d_gene: NA
v_gene: TRBV5-4
CDR3aa: CASSPKGGTPATGELFF
CDR3nt: TGTGCCAGCAGCCCAAAAGGGGGGACCCCCGCTACCGGGGAGCTGTTTTTT

abundance: many
j_gene: TRBJ2-1
d_gene: NA
v_gene: TRBV3-1
CDR3aa: CASSQVGIPGHRTFNEQFF
CDR3nt: TGTGCCAGCAGCCAAGTGGGGATCCCGGGGCATCGAACCTTCAATGAGCAGTTCTTC

abundance: many
j_gene: TRBJ2-2
d_gene: NA
v_gene: TRBV10-2
CDR3aa: CASSEGGELFF
CDR3nt: TGCGCCAGCAGTGAGGGAGGGGAGCTGTTTTTT

abundance: many
j_gene: TRBJ2-7
d_gene: TRBD2
v_gene: TRBV9
CDR3aa: CASSAHLAGTSGTYYEQYF
CDR3nt: TGTGCCAGCAGCGCACATCTGGCAGGGACTAGCGGGACTTACTACGAGCAGTACTTC